This TCR beta chain appears in the sequencing data of a study of prognosis after radiotherapy for stage I lung cancer. Note on this clonotype: As yet, its antigen is unknown.

The study, taken as a whole, reports: There was no determination made of whether the expanded TCR clones were tumor-specific. Divergent TRBV and TRBJ gene usage has reportedly been observed between patients with and without metastases.

CDR3 of TCR beta was amplified from genomic DNA via a two-round multiplex PCR. The authors ran first-round PCR with primers specific to each TRBV and TRBJ gene. Amplification in the second PCR round was performed with universal primers. A single record per CDR3 protein comes from TCRdb applying MiXCR to the multiplex PCR reads. The profile covers some 8,500 distinct CDR3 sequences, with 62% appearing a single time and roughly 20% taken by the ten largest. The CDR3 runs 11 residues. The junction had 1 base not matched to a gene; V was cut back by 4 bases and J by 6 bases. The germline V gene has CDR1 SGHRS and CDR2 YFSETQ.

Sample: PBMCs, taken before or after stereotactic body radiation therapy (not recorded which). This sequence originates from a donor over 45 with non-small cell lung cancer. The chain links TRBV5-1 to TRBJ2-7, with 7 positions matching TRBD2. This chain's CDR3 is CASSGGGEQYF. The CDR3 bases are TGCGCCAGCAGCGGGGGGGGCGAGCAGTACTTC.